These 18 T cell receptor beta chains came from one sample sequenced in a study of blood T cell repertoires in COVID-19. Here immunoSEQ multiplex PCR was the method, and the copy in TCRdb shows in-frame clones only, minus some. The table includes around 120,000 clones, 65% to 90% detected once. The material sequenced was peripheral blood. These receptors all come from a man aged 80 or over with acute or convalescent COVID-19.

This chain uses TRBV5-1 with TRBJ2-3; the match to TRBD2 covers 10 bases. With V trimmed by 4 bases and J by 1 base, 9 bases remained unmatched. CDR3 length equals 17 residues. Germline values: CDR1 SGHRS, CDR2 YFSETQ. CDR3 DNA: TGCGCCAGCAGCACAAGCGGGAGGGCCGGGGGCACAGATACGCAGTATTTT. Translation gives CASSTSGRAGGTDTQYF.

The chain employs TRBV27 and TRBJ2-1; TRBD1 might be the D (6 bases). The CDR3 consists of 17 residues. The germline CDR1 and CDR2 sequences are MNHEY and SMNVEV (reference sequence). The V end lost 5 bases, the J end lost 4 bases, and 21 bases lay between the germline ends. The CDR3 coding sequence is TGTGCCAGCAGTCGTGGGACATTCTGGAAGTCATACAATGAGCAGTTCTTC. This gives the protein CASSRGTFWKSYNEQFF.

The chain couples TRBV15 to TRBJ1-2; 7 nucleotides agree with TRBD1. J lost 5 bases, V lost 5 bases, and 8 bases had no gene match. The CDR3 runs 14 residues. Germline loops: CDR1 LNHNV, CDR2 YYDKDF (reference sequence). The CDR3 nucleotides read TGTGCCACCAGCGCCGAGGGGGCGGGATATGGCTACACCTTC. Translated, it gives CATSAEGAGYGYTF.

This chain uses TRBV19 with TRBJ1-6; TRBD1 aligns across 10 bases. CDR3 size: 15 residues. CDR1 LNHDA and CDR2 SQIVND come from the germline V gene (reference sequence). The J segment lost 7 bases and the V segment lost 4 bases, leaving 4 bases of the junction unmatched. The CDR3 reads CASSTRQGANSPLHF. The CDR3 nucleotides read TGTGCCAGTAGTACCCGACAGGGGGCCAATTCACCCCTCCACTTT.

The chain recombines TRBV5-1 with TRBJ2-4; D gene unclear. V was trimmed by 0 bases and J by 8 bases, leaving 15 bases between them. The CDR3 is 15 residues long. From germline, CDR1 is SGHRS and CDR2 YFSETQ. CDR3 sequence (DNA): TGCGCCAGCAGCTTGGCCTTCCGACACACCGACATTCAGTACTTC. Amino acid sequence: CASSLAFRHTDIQYF. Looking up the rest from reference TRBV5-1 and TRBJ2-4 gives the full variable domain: KAGVTQTPRYLIKTRGQQVTLSCSPISGHRSVSWYQQTPGQGLQFLFEYFSETQRNKGNFPGRFSGRQFSNSRSEMNVSTLELGDSALYLCASSLAFRHTDIQYFGAGTRLSVL.

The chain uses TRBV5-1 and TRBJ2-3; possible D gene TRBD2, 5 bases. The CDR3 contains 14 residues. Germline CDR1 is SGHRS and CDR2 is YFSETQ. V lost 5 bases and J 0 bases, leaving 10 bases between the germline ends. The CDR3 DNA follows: TGCGCCAGCAGGGCCGGGGTTAGCACAGATACGCAGTATTTT. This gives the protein CASRAGVSTDTQYF.

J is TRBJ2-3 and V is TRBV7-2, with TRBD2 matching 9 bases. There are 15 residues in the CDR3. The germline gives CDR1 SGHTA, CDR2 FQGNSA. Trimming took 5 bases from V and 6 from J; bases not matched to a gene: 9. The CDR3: CASSPRAGGPDTQYF. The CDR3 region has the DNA TGTGCCAGCAGCCCCCGGGCGGGGGGGCCCGATACGCAGTATTTT.

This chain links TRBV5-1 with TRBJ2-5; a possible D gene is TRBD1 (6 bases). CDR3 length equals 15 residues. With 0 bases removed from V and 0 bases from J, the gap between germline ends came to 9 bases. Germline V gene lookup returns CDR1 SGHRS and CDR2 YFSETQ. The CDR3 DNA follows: TGCGCCAGCAGCTTGGCAGGACAGAACCAAGAGACCCAGTACTTC. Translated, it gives CASSLAGQNQETQYF.

CDR3 sequence: CASNGQGAADTQYF. CDR3 sequence (DNA): TGTGCCAGCAACGGACAGGGGGCCGCAGATACGCAGTATTTT. This chain joins TRBV27 and TRBJ2-3; 11 bases align to TRBD1. The CDR3 consists of 14 residues. Germline loops: CDR1 MNHEY, CDR2 SMNVEV (reference sequence). V lost 7 bases and J lost 4; bases outside the gene matches: 4.

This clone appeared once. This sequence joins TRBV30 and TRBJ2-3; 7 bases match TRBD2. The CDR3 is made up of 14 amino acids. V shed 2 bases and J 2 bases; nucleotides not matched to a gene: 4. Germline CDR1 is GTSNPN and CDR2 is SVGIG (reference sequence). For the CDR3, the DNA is TGTGCCTGGAGTCCCGGACTAGACACAGATACGCAGTATTTT. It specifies CAWSPGLDTDTQYF.

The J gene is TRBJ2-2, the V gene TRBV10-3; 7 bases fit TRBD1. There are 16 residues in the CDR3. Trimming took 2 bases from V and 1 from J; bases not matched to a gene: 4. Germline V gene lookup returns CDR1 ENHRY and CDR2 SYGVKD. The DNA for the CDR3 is TGTGCCATCAGTGAGACAGGGGATGGGAACACCGGGGAGCTGTTTTTT. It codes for CAISETGDGNTGELFF.

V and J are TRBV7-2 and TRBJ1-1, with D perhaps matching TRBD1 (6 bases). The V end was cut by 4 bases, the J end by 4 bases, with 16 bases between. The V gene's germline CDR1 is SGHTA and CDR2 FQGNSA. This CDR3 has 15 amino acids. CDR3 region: CASSYSLRTATEAFF. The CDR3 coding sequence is TGTGCCAGCAGCTATTCTTTGAGGACAGCCACTGAAGCTTTCTTT.

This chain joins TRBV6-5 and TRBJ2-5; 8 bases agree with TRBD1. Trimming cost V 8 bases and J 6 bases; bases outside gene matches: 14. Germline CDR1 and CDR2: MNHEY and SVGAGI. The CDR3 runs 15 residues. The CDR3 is CASERAGGAGKTQYF. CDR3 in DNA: TGTGCCAGCGAAAGGGCAGGGGGCGCGGGGAAGACCCAGTACTTC.

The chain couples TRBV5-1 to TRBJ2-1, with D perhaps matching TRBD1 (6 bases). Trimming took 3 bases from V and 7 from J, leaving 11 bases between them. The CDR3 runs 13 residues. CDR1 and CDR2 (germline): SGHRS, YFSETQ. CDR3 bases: TGCGCCAGCAGCTCACTACAGGGTAATGAGCAGTTCTTC. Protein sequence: CASSSLQGNEQFF.

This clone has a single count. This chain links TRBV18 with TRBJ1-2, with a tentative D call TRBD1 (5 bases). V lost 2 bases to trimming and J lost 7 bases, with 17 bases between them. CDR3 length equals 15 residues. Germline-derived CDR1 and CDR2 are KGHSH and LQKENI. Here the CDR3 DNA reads TGTGCCAGCTCACCAAGAAAGGCAGGGATGGGTGGCTACACCTTC. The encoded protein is CASSPRKAGMGGYTF.

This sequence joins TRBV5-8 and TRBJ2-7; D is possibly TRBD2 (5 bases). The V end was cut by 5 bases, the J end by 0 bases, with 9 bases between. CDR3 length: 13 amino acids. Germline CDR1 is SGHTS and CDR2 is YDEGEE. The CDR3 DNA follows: TGTGCCAGCAGACTTCGGGGCTCCTACGAGCAGTACTTC. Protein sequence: CASRLRGSYEQYF.

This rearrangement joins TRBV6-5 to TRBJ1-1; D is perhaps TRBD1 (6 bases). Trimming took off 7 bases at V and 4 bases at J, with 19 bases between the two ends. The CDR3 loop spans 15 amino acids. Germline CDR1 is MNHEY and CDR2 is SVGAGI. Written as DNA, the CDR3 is TGTGCCAGCACGCTATTACCAGGGGCGGTCACTGAAGCTTTCTTT. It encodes CASTLLPGAVTEAFF.

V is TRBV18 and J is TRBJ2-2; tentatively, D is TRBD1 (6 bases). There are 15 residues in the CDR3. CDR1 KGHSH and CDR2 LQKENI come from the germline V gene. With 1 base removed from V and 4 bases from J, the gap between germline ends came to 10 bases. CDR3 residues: CASSPQQDSTGELFF. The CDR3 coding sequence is TGTGCCAGCTCACCACAACAGGACAGCACCGGGGAGCTGTTTTTT.